The clone carrying this T cell receptor (beta chain) was recorded only once. Its antigen is as yet unknown. V gave up 2 bases and J gave up 3 bases, with 13 bases separating them. The germline gives CDR1 SNHLY, CDR2 FYNNEI. The CDR3 extends over 15 amino acids. Data came from immunoSEQ multiplex PCR; TCRdb stores just in-frame clones and leaves some out. The table shows about 130,000 clones, with about 88% occurring only once. The data are from a study of identifying expanded T cells in peripheral blood. General study findings and limits: Clone count variance between approximately two-week samples rose with total template count. Differentially abundant clones: 0.95 to 1.5 between replicates, approximately 16 at approximately two weeks, less than 20 at four.

No infections or other immune events were documented during collection. The sample comprised blood. This chain links TRBV2 with TRBJ1-2; weak D call: TRBD1 (5 bases). This TCR came from a person aged 18 to 70 in good health. As DNA, the CDR3 is TGTGCCAGCAGTGAAACAGGTCTGGCCCACTATGGCTACACCTTC. It codes for CASSETGLAHYGYTF. Drawing the rest from reference TRBV2 and TRBJ1-2, the complete variable domain is EPEVTQTPSHQVTQMGQEVILRCVPISNHLYFYWYRQILGQKVEFLVSFYNNEISEKSEIFDDQFSVERPDGSNFTLKIRSTKLEDSAMYFCASSETGLAHYGYTFGSGTRLTVV.